The TCR beta chain described here comes from a study of CXCR3-negative and CXCR3-positive naive CD8 T cells (dated by TCRdb to between 2017 and 2020). About the investigation overall: In total, about 150 million TRB reads were obtained, which works out to roughly 1.5 +/- 0.3 million reads per library. Diversity and physicochemical repertoire analyses were performed on around 10 donors pooled from two independent experiments. Naive subsets from 5 donors and memory cells from 3 donors were included in the TRBV-TRBJ cluster analysis.

What the study reported, not specific to this receptor: TRB CDR3s from CXCR3-positive naive cells showed higher hydrophobicity (lower Kidera factor 4), lower energy, and higher strength and volume indices than CXCR3-negative naive cells. Within the same donor, TRBV-TRBJ usage looked similar between naive CXCR3-negative and CXCR3-positive cells, but memory cells had distinct patterns. Freshly isolated PBMCs were used for most assays because CXCR3 expression went down partially after cryopreservation. Surface CD5, linked to self-reactivity in mice, was comparable between naive subsets; TCR interaction strength was therefore also inferred from TRB CDR3 physicochemical properties. Repertoire diversity was comparably high in both naive subsets but much lower in memory CD8+ T cells.

For every CD8+ T cell subset, hundreds of thousands of cells were flow-sorted straight into RLT lysis buffer, and each subset was sorted in triplicate. To keep memory contaminants out, a stringent definition of naive CD8+ T cells was applied: CD45RO-CCR7+CD27+CD95-. Peripheral blood mononuclear cells were isolated from buffy coats by standard density gradient centrifugation. A FACSAria III was used to flow-sort naive CXCR3-negative and CXCR3-positive CD8+ T cells. Total RNA was extracted from sorted cells using an RNeasy Mini Kit. Note on this clonotype: Its antigen remains unidentified.

Sequencing relied on a NextSeq 550. The Human TCR Profiling Kit (MiLaboratory) was used to make UMI-labeled 5' RACE TRB cDNA libraries. The full amount of extracted RNA was used for cDNA synthesis, and the full amount of resulting cDNA was used for PCR amplification. Libraries were prepared in parallel with an identical number of PCR cycles. The authors processed their data as follows. MIGEC and MiXCR extracted about 48,000 +/- 9,800 unique UMI-labeled TRB cDNA molecules per library, requiring at least two reads per UMI. On average, approximately 40,000 +/- 10,000 functional in-frame TRB CDR3 nucleotide clonotypes lacking stop codons were found per library. After downsampling to 5000 UMI-labeled TRB molecules per sample, diversity metrics, including normalized Shannon-Wiener and Chao1, were computed in VDJtools. Clonotype-size-weighted physicochemical properties of the central five CDR3 residues (interaction energy, strength, volume and Kidera factor 4) were computed in VDJtools. Each CDR3 protein sequence appears as one entry after TCRdb reprocessed the reads, and no DNA is included. The V and J calls, along with clone size, are taken from TCRdb and not from the paper's own processing. The data table for this sample lists 100,000 to 150,000 distinct CDR3 sequences. Roughly 0.3% of the sample goes to the ten largest clones.

The specimen sequenced was naive CXCR3- CD8+ T cells from blood. In light of the paper, this sample's cell subset or site label describes: CD45RO-CCR7+CD27+CD95- naive CD8+ T cells lacking CXCR3 (TNR3-). The clonotype was recovered from a human donor in good health. Some clones in this sample may be carry-over from other donors' samples.

The CDR3 region reads CASSSGHYNEQFF. The sequence links TRBV6-2 or TRBV6-3 to TRBJ2-1; the D call of TRBD2 rests on TCRdb alone, since no DNA is present to check it. The CDR3 numbers 13 residues from cysteine through phenylalanine. Only the protein is available. According to the germline V gene, CDR1 reads MNHEY and CDR2 reads SVGEGT.